This T cell receptor (beta chain) was obtained from a study of blood T cell repertoires in COVID-19. Study background: Donors in the United States, Italy and Spain gave samples during acute or convalescent COVID-19. The cDNA or gDNA used as material had been derived from T cells, B-cell-depleted T cells, or PBMCs.

This clone has more than one count but fewer than ten. Germline assignment: CDR1 SNHLY and CDR2 FYNNEI. This CDR3 has 14 amino acids. Trimming removed 4 bases at V and 2 bases at J, with 6 bases between. As originally analysed: Reference gene primers were amplified, and this amplification served to estimate nucleated cell counts. TCRdb's copy holds only in-frame clones and misses some; the assay was immunoSEQ multiplex PCR. Clonal size and the V and J genes are those of that table, whereas D and trimming came from the DNA. This repertoire shows nearly 200,000 clones, 85% to 90% found once; its top ten account for about 0.81%.

This TCR came from a woman in her seventies with acute or convalescent COVID-19. Specimen: peripheral blood. This chain connects TRBV2 to TRBJ2-6; D may be TRBD2 (5 bases). The CDR3 DNA sequence: TGTGCCAGCAGTGGAGGGCCTGGGGCCAACGTCCTGACTTTC. Its protein is CASSGGPGANVLTF.